The next 9 T cell receptor beta chains were all read from a single sample in a study of blood T cell repertoires in COVID-19. TCRdb's copy holds only in-frame clones and misses some; the assay was immunoSEQ multiplex PCR. The table lists roughly 250,000 clones, 80% to 90% of them singletons. The sequenced sample was PBMCs or T cells enriched from blood (not recorded which). The receptor source for this set is a woman younger than 45 who had recovered from COVID-19.

This rearrangement joins TRBV3-1 (or the pseudogene TRBV3-2) to TRBJ2-5; TRBD2 agrees at 8 bases. The CDR3 sequence is 12 residues long. In germline, CDR1 is LGHDT, CDR2 YNNKEL (reference sequence). Trimming at V came to 2 bases and at J to 10 bases, leaving 3 bases not matched to a gene. CDR3 coding DNA: TGTGCCAGCAGCCAACCACGGGAGGGCCAGTACTTC. Its translation is CASSQPREGQYF.

The gene calls are TRBV5-4 and TRBJ2-7, with 7 positions matching TRBD2. Per germline, CDR1 SGHNT and CDR2 YYREEE (reference sequence). The CDR3 extends over 15 amino acids. V was clipped by 0 bases and J by 2 bases; unmatched bases: 5. CDR3 DNA: TGTGCCAGCAGCTTGGATCCGGGGACTACCTACGAGCAGTACTTC. The encoded protein is CASSLDPGTTYEQYF.

The chain's CDR3 is CASSLEQAFGEQVDYEQYF. CDR3 sequence (DNA): TGTGCCAGCAGCTTAGAGCAGGCGTTCGGAGAACAGGTCGACTACGAGCAGTACTTC. V usage is TRBV7-6 and J usage is TRBJ2-7, with D possibly TRBD1 on 5 matching bases. V gave up 1 base and J gave up 3 bases, with 25 bases separating them. The CDR3 spans 19 residues. Germline-derived CDR1 and CDR2 are SGHVS and FNYEAQ.

As DNA, the CDR3 is TGTGCCAGCAGTGACTCCCCGTCGGGAGGAGGTTTAAATGAGCAGTTCTTC. It yields the protein CASSDSPSGGGLNEQFF. The V gene is TRBV6-4, the J gene TRBJ2-1; 7 bases are shared with TRBD2. J was trimmed by 7 bases and V by 0 bases; bases with no gene match: 12. From germline, CDR1 is MRHNA and CDR2 SNTAGT. The CDR3 spans 17 residues.

Only a few counts were recorded for this clone. This chain links TRBV9 with TRBJ1-3, with 7 bases that match TRBD1. Germline V gene sequence: CDR1 SGDLS, CDR2 YYNGEE. The length of the CDR3 is 13 residues. Unmatched junction bases numbered 8, after V lost 4 bases and J lost 10 bases. The CDR3 is CASSFGTVGTIYF. The CDR3 nucleotides read TGTGCCAGCAGCTTCGGGACAGTCGGTACCATATATTTT.

The rearrangement joins TRBV3-1 (or the pseudogene TRBV3-2) to TRBJ2-1; no clear D gene. The CDR3 extends over 14 amino acids. CDR1 is LGHDT and CDR2 is YNNKEL in the germline V gene (reference sequence). Trimming cost V 5 bases and J 7 bases, with 15 bases left between them. The DNA of the CDR3 is TGTGCCAGCAGCTTTTACTACCTTCCGAATGAGCAGTTCTTC. This sequence encodes CASSFYYLPNEQFF.

The V call is TRBV18, the J call TRBJ1-6; 9 positions match TRBD1. Looked up from germline, CDR1 is KGHSH and CDR2 is LQKENI. V dropped 3 bases and J dropped 2; count of bases not matched to a gene: 8. The CDR3 has 18 amino acids. The CDR3 DNA is TGTGCCAGCTCACCCGCAACAGGGGGCAATACCTATAATTCACCCCTCCACTTT. Protein sequence: CASSPATGGNTYNSPLHF.

The chain has TRBV15 and TRBJ1-5; 8 bases agree with TRBD1. The V and J ends lost 3 bases and 6 bases, in that order; junction bases with no gene match: 7. The CDR3 runs to 15 residues. The V gene's germline CDR1 is LNHNV and CDR2 YYDKDF (reference sequence). In DNA, the CDR3 is TGTGCCACCAGCAGCGAGGACAGGGTATCTCAGCCCCAGCATTTT. Translating gives CATSSEDRVSQPQHF.

The V gene is TRBV5-1, the J gene TRBJ1-4; 8 bases map to TRBD1. The V gene end was trimmed by 5 bases and the J gene end by 7 bases; junction bases not matched to a gene: 4. The CDR3 sequence is 13 residues long. In germline, CDR1 is SGHRS, CDR2 YFSETQ. The CDR3 spells CASSEDRGEKLFF. In DNA form, the CDR3 reads TGCGCCAGCAGTGAAGACAGGGGTGAAAAACTGTTTTTT.